The clone carrying this T cell receptor (beta chain) was found many times. Its specificity is not known. PBMCs stemmed from less than 13 ml fresh peripheral blood. Regions amplified from RNA transcripts were the TCR beta CDR3 regions. Using the HTBI primer set, a first-round RT-PCR was run on the TCR CDR3. TCRdb re-analysed the multiplex PCR reads in MiXCR, keeping a single row per CDR3 protein. Here the sample spans around 250,000 distinct CDR3 sequences, about a sixth being singletons. This record belongs to a study of T cells in Graves' hyperthyroidism and ophthalmopathy. General study findings and limits: Ophthalmopathy and stable hyperthyroidism were told apart by a 13 V-J model. The model identified upcoming ophthalmopathy a median approximately 6.4 months ahead of onset.

Germline CDR1 is SGHDT and CDR2 is YYEEEE. V was trimmed by 2 bases and J by 7 bases, leaving 12 bases between them. This CDR3 has 13 amino acids. The chain carries TRBV5-6 and TRBJ2-5; either TRBD1 or TRBD2 may supply D (5 bases each). Sequencing used blood. The sequence derives from a woman aged 18-29 years with Graves' ophthalmopathy. Here the CDR3 DNA reads TGTGCCAGCAGCTTTGGGCAGGGAGTGACCCAGTACTTC. It codes for CASSFGQGVTQYF.